This T cell receptor beta chain was identified during a study of somatic mutations in cytotoxic T cells in rheumatoid arthritis. Both CD4+ and CD8+ cells were separated through positive magnetic bead selection, and their purity was verified using flow cytometry. Profiled with immunoSEQ multiplex PCR; TCRdb holds only in-frame clones, not every one. The data hold 10,000 to 12,000 clones, with 80% observed a single time. V gave up 0 bases and J gave up 6 bases, with 15 bases separating them. Germline V gene lookup returns CDR1 SGHTA and CDR2 FQGNSA. CDR3 length equals 15 residues. This clonotype originated in an adult with rheumatoid arthritis. The chain couples TRBV7-2 to TRBJ2-7; no definite D call. Sequencing was performed on CD8+ T cells sorted from blood. As DNA, the CDR3 is TGTGCCAGCAGCTTAGCGAGTTTTACAGATACCGAGCAGTACTTC. Translating gives CASSLASFTDTEQYF.